The clone carrying this TCR beta chain was recorded once. Clones were read by immunoSEQ multiplex PCR, and TCRdb kept only the in-frame ones, dropping some. Of tens of thousands of clones listed, 70% to 85% are singletons. The V gene end was trimmed by 1 base and the J gene end by 3 bases; junction bases not matched to a gene: 9. The CDR3 is 17 residues long. Germline V gives CDR1 SGHKS, CDR2 YYEKEE (reference sequence). This sample is part of a study of OX40 agonist ivuxolimab in advanced cancers. Autoimmune disease history or systemic immunosuppression disqualified patients. The genes are TRBV5-5 and TRBJ1-1; TRBD1 matches at 10 bases. This material consisted of CD4+ or CD8+ T cells sorted from blood, taken in a trial of the OX40 agonist ivuxolimab. This TCR was sampled from an adult with an advanced solid tumor such as melanoma, head and neck, liver or kidney cancer. The CDR3 region is CASSLRDRGPRYTEAFF. In nucleotides, the CDR3 is TGTGCCAGCAGCTTGCGGGACAGGGGTCCGAGGTACACTGAAGCTTTCTTT.